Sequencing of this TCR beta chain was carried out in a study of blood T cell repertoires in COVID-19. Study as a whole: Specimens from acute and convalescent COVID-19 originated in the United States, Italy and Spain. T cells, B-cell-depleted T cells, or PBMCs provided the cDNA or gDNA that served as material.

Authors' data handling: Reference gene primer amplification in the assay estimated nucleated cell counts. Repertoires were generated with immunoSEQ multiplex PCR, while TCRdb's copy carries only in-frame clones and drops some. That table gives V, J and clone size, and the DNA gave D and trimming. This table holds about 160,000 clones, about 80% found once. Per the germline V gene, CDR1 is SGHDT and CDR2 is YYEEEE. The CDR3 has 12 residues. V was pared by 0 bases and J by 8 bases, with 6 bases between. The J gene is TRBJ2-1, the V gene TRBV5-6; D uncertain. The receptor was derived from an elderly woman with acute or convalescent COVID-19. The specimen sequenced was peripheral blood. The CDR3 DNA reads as TGTGCCAGCAGCTTGGACGTAGATGAGCAGTTCTTC. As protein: CASSLDVDEQFF. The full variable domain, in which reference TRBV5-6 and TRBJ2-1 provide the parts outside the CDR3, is DAGVTQSPTHLIKTRGQQVTLRCSPKSGHDTVSWYQQALGQGPQFIFQYYEEEERQRGNFPDRFSGHQFPNYSSELNVNALLLGDSALYLCASSLDVDEQFFGPGTRLTVL.